These 7 T cell receptor beta chains share one sample of origin, sequenced in a study of CXCR3-negative and CXCR3-positive naive CD8 T cells. Findings and caveats of the study: Against CXCR3-negative naive cells, CXCR3-positive naive cells showed more hydrophobic TRB CDR3s.

The method, 5' RACE with UMI labels, was used to prepare the TRB cDNA libraries. Reprocessing the 5' RACE reads, TCRdb reports a single entry for every CDR3 protein and omits DNA. The listing records 65,000 to 75,000 distinct CDR3 sequences. Their target antigens are unknown. Sample: naive CXCR3+ CD8+ T cells from blood. Indicated subset: CD45RO-CCR7+CD27+CD95- naive CD8+ T cells expressing CXCR3 (TNR3+). Every receptor here comes from a human donor in good health. Some clones in this sample may be carry-over from other donors' samples.

The CDR3 is CASSVLGDTEAFF. V usage is TRBV19 and J usage is TRBJ1-1. This CDR3 spans 13 amino acids. Germline loops: CDR1 LNHDA, CDR2 SQIVND (reference sequence).

The rearrangement joins TRBV20-1 to TRBJ2-5; TCRdb outputs TRBD2, but without DNA this stays unchecked. Germline loops: CDR1 DFQATT, CDR2 SNEGSKA (reference sequence). The CDR3 is 18 residues long. CDR3 sequence reads: CSATARLLAGGMQETQYF.

J is TRBJ1-2 and V is TRBV15; absent DNA, TCRdb's TRBD1 call cannot be checked. The CDR3 covers 13 residues. CDR1 is LNHNV, CDR2 YYDKDF, per germline (reference sequence). This chain's CDR3 is CATEGGNGYGYTF. Drawing the rest from reference TRBV15 and TRBJ1-2, the complete variable domain is DAMVIQNPRYQVTQFGKPVTLSCSQTLNHNVMYWYQQKSSQAPKLLFHYYDKDFNNEADTPDNFQSRRPNTSFCFLDIRSPGLGDTAMYLCATEGGNGYGYTFGSGTRLTVV.

The chain links TRBV6-2 or TRBV6-3 to TRBJ1-5; checking the TCRdb D call of TRBD1 is not possible without DNA. The CDR3 has 15 amino acids. Looked up from germline, CDR1 is MNHEY and CDR2 is SVGEGT. The CDR3 loop reads CASTTSGNSDQPQHF.

The genes are TRBV12-3 or TRBV12-4 and TRBJ2-3; TCRdb's assignment of TRBD2 cannot be checked, as there is no DNA. The CDR3 covers 15 residues. CDR3: CASSLSSGALDTQYF.

The J gene is TRBJ2-2, the V gene TRBV20-1. This CDR3 has 16 residues. From germline, CDR1 is DFQATT and CDR2 SNEGSKA (reference sequence). CDR3 sequence reads: CSARDGQNPNTGELFF.

The chain uses TRBV4-1 and TRBJ2-3; TCRdb's D call of TRBD1 is untestable without DNA. The CDR3 is made up of 16 amino acids. Germline CDR1 MGHRA, CDR2 YSYEKL. CDR3 region: CASTGFLQGFADTQYF.